Below are 29 T cell receptor beta chains sequenced from a single sample in a study of blood T cell repertoires in COVID-19. Here immunoSEQ multiplex PCR was the method, and the copy in TCRdb shows in-frame clones only, minus some. The sample contains about 210,000 clones, approximately 89% of which appear only once. The specimen sequenced was peripheral blood. The receptor set was obtained from a woman aged 35 to 49 with acute or convalescent COVID-19.

The chain is built from TRBV27 and TRBJ2-3, with TRBD2 identical over 10 bases. CDR3 length equals 17 residues. After removal of 8 bases from V and 1 base from J, the junction contained 12 bases not matched to a gene. Germline CDR1 reads MNHEY; CDR2 reads SMNVEV (reference sequence). This CDR3 is CASVSGGAPQGTDTQYF. The CDR3, as DNA: TGTGCCAGCGTGAGCGGGGGGGCACCCCAGGGCACAGATACGCAGTATTTT.

This chain links TRBV7-2 with TRBJ2-3; D is possibly TRBD2 (7 bases). Trimming stripped 3 bases from V and 5 bases from J, with 21 bases between. CDR1 is SGHTA and CDR2 is FQGNSA in the germline V gene. This CDR3 is built from 17 residues. CDR3 DNA sequence: TGTGCCAGCAGCTTTCACCGGGGGGCCACCCCAATAGATACGCAGTATTTT. It translates to CASSFHRGATPIDTQYF.

This clone appeared a few times. The chain links TRBV9 to TRBJ1-4, with TRBD1 as a possible D gene (6 bases). The ends were cut back, 0 bases at V and 8 bases at J, with 11 bases in the middle. Germline lookup yields CDR1 SGDLS and CDR2 YYNGEE. The CDR3 totals 14 residues. The CDR3 DNA is TGTGCCAGCAGCGTAGGGACAGTCCGAGAAAAACTGTTTTTT. Amino acids: CASSVGTVREKLFF.

This chain links TRBV18 with TRBJ1-6, with D hard to call. Between the trimmed V and J ends, which lost 3 bases and 0 bases, there was a span of 15 bases. The CDR3 is 18 residues long. Germline assignment: CDR1 KGHSH and CDR2 LQKENI. The CDR3 loop is CASSPGGPESSYNSPLHF. In DNA, the CDR3 is TGTGCCAGCTCACCCGGAGGTCCGGAGAGCTCCTATAATTCACCCCTCCACTTT.

This chain joins TRBV3-1 (or the pseudogene TRBV3-2) and TRBJ2-1; 14 bases match TRBD2. Per germline, CDR1 LGHDT and CDR2 YNNKEL (reference sequence). V dropped 4 bases and J dropped 4; count of bases not matched to a gene: 3. The CDR3 runs to 16 residues. The CDR3 DNA reads as TGTGCCAGCAGCCTACGGACTAGCGGGGGGTACAATGAGCAGTTCTTC. Its protein product is CASSLRTSGGYNEQFF.

The chain is built from TRBV7-2 and TRBJ1-1; possible D gene TRBD1, 5 bases. CDR3 length: 15 residues. CDR1 and CDR2 from the germline V gene are SGHTA and FQGNSA. Trimming removed 0 bases from V and 4 bases from J, with 12 bases in between. The CDR3 nucleotides read TGTGCCAGCAGCTTAGCGCAAAGGGGCGGCACTGAAGCTTTCTTT. Translated, it gives CASSLAQRGGTEAFF. Full variable domain (outside the CDR3, taken from reference TRBV7-2 and TRBJ1-1): GAGVSQSPSNKVTEKGKDVELRCDPISGHTALYWYRQSLGQGLEFLIYFQGNSAPDKSGLPSDRFSAERTGGSVSTLTIQRTQQEDSAVYLCASSLAQRGGTEAFFGQGTRLTVV.

This chain uses TRBV6-5 with TRBJ2-7; TRBD1 agrees at 11 bases. The V and J ends lost 7 bases and 2 bases, in that order; junction bases with no gene match: 4. Germline CDR1 MNHEY, CDR2 SVGAGI. CDR3 length equals 14 residues. CDR3 DNA: TGTGCCAGCACGGAGGGACAGGGGGCCTACGAGCAGTACGTC. It encodes CASTEGQGAYEQYV.

V usage is TRBV30 and J usage is TRBJ1-1; D is ambiguous. Trimming removed 0 bases from V and 5 bases from J, with 10 bases in between. The CDR3 spans 13 residues. From germline, CDR1 is GTSNPN and CDR2 SVGIG (reference sequence). In DNA, the CDR3 is TGTGCCTGGAGTGTTGGTGGGAGGACTGAAGCTTTCTTT. It specifies CAWSVGGRTEAFF.

V gene TRBV5-5 combines with J gene TRBJ2-2; tentative D call: TRBD1 (6 bases). This CDR3 contains 15 residues. The V gene lost 0 bases and the J gene lost 2 bases, with 8 bases spanning the gap. Germline loops: CDR1 SGHKS, CDR2 YYEKEE (reference sequence). The CDR3 DNA reads TGTGCCAGCAGCTTGGCGGGACAAAACACCGGGGAGCTGTTTTTT. Translated, it gives CASSLAGQNTGELFF.

V is TRBV2 and J is TRBJ1-1, with no clear D. The V end lost 4 bases, the J end lost 1 base, and 10 bases lay between the germline ends. Germline V lookup: CDR1 SNHLY, CDR2 FYNNEI. This CDR3 comprises 14 residues. The DNA of the CDR3 is TGTGCCAGCAGTGTAAGCAGGAAGAACACTGAAGCTTTCTTT. Protein: CASSVSRKNTEAFF.

The chain recombines TRBV12-5 with TRBJ1-2; D remains ambiguous. The CDR3 covers 13 residues. CDR1 is LGHNT and CDR2 is FRNRAP in the germline V gene. Between the trimmed V and J ends, which lost 6 bases and 4 bases, there was a span of 12 bases. The CDR3 region is CASGRDSFYGYTF. CDR3 nucleotides: TGTGCTAGTGGGCGGGATTCGTTCTATGGCTACACCTTC.

The chain has TRBV28 and TRBJ2-7, with a possible D match to TRBD2 (6 bases). This CDR3 region has 15 residues. With 6 bases removed from V and 3 bases from J, the gap between germline ends came to 18 bases. Germline V gives CDR1 MDHEN, CDR2 SYDVKM. Written as DNA, the CDR3 is TGTGCCAGCAGCACCGCCGGGACTGACCTCTACGAGCAGTACGTC. Encoded protein: CASSTAGTDLYEQYV.

The chain links TRBV13 to TRBJ1-1; no clear D. V lost 5 bases, J lost 6 bases, and 19 bases lay in between. In germline, CDR1 is PRHDT, CDR2 FYEKMQ (reference sequence). CDR3 size: 15 residues. The CDR3, as DNA: TGTGCCAGCAGCGGAGGTACACTGACGCTTGCTGAAGCTTTCTTT. Protein: CASSGGTLTLAEAFF.

V usage is TRBV2 and J usage is TRBJ1-2; the match to TRBD1 covers 9 bases. The V segment lost 5 bases and the J segment 6 bases; nucleotides outside the gene matches: 1. Germline values: CDR1 SNHLY, CDR2 FYNNEI. The CDR3 runs to 12 residues. The chain's CDR3 is CASSRTGDGYTF. DNA for the CDR3: TGTGCCAGCAGTAGGACAGGGGATGGCTACACCTTC. Full variable domain (rest looked up from reference TRBV2 and TRBJ1-2): EPEVTQTPSHQVTQMGQEVILRCVPISNHLYFYWYRQILGQKVEFLVSFYNNEISEKSEIFDDQFSVERPDGSNFTLKIRSTKLEDSAMYFCASSRTGDGYTFGSGTRLTVV.

This CDR3 is CASRAIGETQYF. In DNA form, the CDR3 reads TGTGCCAGCAGAGCTATCGGGGAGACCCAGTACTTC. The rearrangement links TRBV12-3 or TRBV12-4 to TRBJ2-5, with unresolved D. The CDR3 has 12 amino acids. V lost 6 bases, J lost 5 bases, and 10 bases lay in between.

V gene TRBV7-9 combines with J gene TRBJ1-4, with 11 bases lining up with TRBD1. CDR1 is SEHNR and CDR2 is FQNEAQ in the germline V gene (reference sequence). The CDR3 length is 15 residues. The junction had 5 bases not matched to a gene; V was cut back by 5 bases and J by 6 bases. The CDR3 sequence: CASSPGTGGDEKLFF. CDR3 bases: TGTGCCAGCAGCCCCGGGACAGGGGGTGATGAAAAACTGTTTTTT.

The chain links TRBV10-3 to TRBJ1-2; D is uncertain. Trimming stripped 4 bases from V and 2 bases from J, with 8 bases between. This CDR3 contains 13 residues. Per the germline V gene, CDR1 is ENHRY and CDR2 is SYGVKD. DNA for the CDR3: TGTGCCATCAGTGCAGATCTCAACTATGGCTACACCTTC. Protein product: CAISADLNYGYTF.

The chain recombines TRBV6-5 with TRBJ1-1; the D gene is possibly TRBD1 (6 bases). The CDR3 extends over 14 amino acids. Germline lookup yields CDR1 MNHEY and CDR2 SVGAGI. V was trimmed by 2 bases and J by 4 bases, leaving 11 bases between them. CDR3 DNA: TGTGCCAGCAGTTACCAGGGGTTGGGCACTGAAGCTTTCTTT. Translated, it gives CASSYQGLGTEAFF.

V usage is TRBV4-1 and J usage is TRBJ2-3, with 7 positions matching TRBD2. This CDR3 has 17 residues. V trimming: 0 bases; J trimming: 3 bases; junction bases outside the gene matches: 9. The V gene's germline CDR1 is MGHRA and CDR2 YSYEKL. The CDR3 nucleotides are TGCGCCAGCAGCCAAGATCATCAAGCGGGGATAACAGATACGCAGTATTTT. The encoded protein is CASSQDHQAGITDTQYF.

The chain is built from TRBV30 and TRBJ1-4, with D possibly TRBD1 on 6 matching bases. CDR1 and CDR2 (germline): GTSNPN, SVGIG (reference sequence). Trimming took 3 bases from V and 4 from J, leaving 9 bases between them. This CDR3 comprises 13 residues. DNA for the CDR3: TGTGCCTGGAGCCAGGGGTTTAATGAAAAACTGTTTTTT. Encoded protein: CAWSQGFNEKLFF.

The gene calls are TRBV2 and TRBJ1-5, with TRBD1 matching over 8 bases. CDR3 length: 14 residues. The V segment lost 7 bases and the J segment 6 bases; nucleotides outside the gene matches: 8. The germline gives CDR1 SNHLY, CDR2 FYNNEI. CDR3 loop: CASTNGQGSQPQHF. As DNA, the CDR3 is TGTGCCAGCACCAACGGACAGGGTAGTCAGCCCCAGCATTTT.

This chain uses TRBV19 with TRBJ2-1, with D possibly TRBD2 on 7 matching bases. The CDR3 totals 19 residues. The germline V and J ends were trimmed by 5 bases and 7 bases, with 30 bases remaining between them. Looked up from germline, CDR1 is LNHDA and CDR2 is SQIVND (reference sequence). DNA for the CDR3: TGTGCCAGTAGTTCTTTATTTAGGGCAGGGAGGGGGGCTTGGAATGAGCAGTTCTTC. This codes for CASSSLFRAGRGAWNEQFF.

This chain uses TRBV6-5 with TRBJ1-2; D gene ambiguous. The CDR3 runs to 14 residues. The V end was cut by 7 bases, the J end by 3 bases, with 15 bases between. Germline CDR1 and CDR2: MNHEY and SVGAGI. CDR3 amino acids: CASNYIRWDYGYTF. The CDR3 DNA follows: TGTGCCAGCAACTACATTCGGTGGGACTATGGCTACACCTTC.

The genes are TRBV18 and TRBJ1-1; D perhaps matches TRBD1 (6 bases). The CDR3 is made up of 14 amino acids. Germline V gene lookup returns CDR1 KGHSH and CDR2 LQKENI. Between the trimmed V and J ends, which lost 6 bases and 2 bases, there was a span of 13 bases. The CDR3 protein is CASSVRDTNTEAFF. The CDR3 nucleotides read TGTGCCAGCTCGGTCCGGGACACAAACACTGAAGCTTTCTTT.

The chain uses TRBV19 and TRBJ1-4; 8 bases line up with TRBD1. CDR3 length: 17 residues. V lost 8 bases to trimming and J lost 6 bases; unmatched junction nucleotides: 17. Germline V CDR1 and CDR2: LNHDA, SQIVND (reference sequence). CDR3 amino acids: CASSGEGRGRQDEKLFF. As DNA, the CDR3 is TGTGCCAGTTCAGGGGAGGGCAGGGGGCGTCAAGATGAAAAACTGTTTTTT.

This clone was observed a single time. In DNA form, the CDR3 reads TGTGCCATCAGCCGGACTAGCGGGGGGGCCGAAAGCACAGATACGCAGTATTTT. Amino acid sequence: CAISRTSGGAESTDTQYF. The chain combines TRBV10-3 with TRBJ2-3; 15 bases align to TRBD2. Looked up from germline, CDR1 is ENHRY and CDR2 is SYGVKD. The CDR3 has 18 residues. J gave up 0 bases and V 6 bases, and 7 bases lay outside the gene matches.

This chain links TRBV7-2 with TRBJ2-3, with a weak D call TRBD2 (6 bases). V lost 6 bases, J lost 1 base, and 11 bases lay in between. CDR1 is SGHTA and CDR2 is FQGNSA in the germline V gene. There are 14 residues in the CDR3. Written as DNA, the CDR3 is TGTGCCAGCAGGCCGGGCGGGGGCACAGATACGCAGTATTTT. Residues: CASRPGGGTDTQYF.

In its sample, this clone was seen once. The chain joins TRBV13 to TRBJ2-6; TRBD1 agrees at 11 bases. J lost 0 bases, V lost 0 bases, and 1 base had no gene match. The CDR3 loop spans 18 amino acids. Germline assignment: CDR1 PRHDT and CDR2 FYEKMQ (reference sequence). The CDR3 loop reads CASSLGGTGGSGANVLTF. CDR3 DNA: TGTGCCAGCAGCTTAGGTGGGACAGGGGGCTCTGGGGCCAACGTCCTGACTTTC. Full variable domain (rest looked up from reference TRBV13 and TRBJ2-6): AAGVIQSPRHLIKEKRETATLKCYPIPRHDTVYWYQQGPGQDPQFLISFYEKMQSDKGSIPDRFSAQQFSDYHSELNMSSLELGDSALYFCASSLGGTGGSGANVLTFGAGSRLTVL.

The V call is TRBV4-1, the J call TRBJ2-3; TRBD2 matches 8 bases. The germline V gene encodes CDR1 MGHRA and CDR2 YSYEKL. V was pared by 1 base and J by 2 bases, with 8 bases of the junction left unmatched. This CDR3 is 17 amino acids long. CDR3 sequence: CASSQGESGGATDTQYF. CDR3 DNA: TGCGCCAGCAGCCAAGGCGAATCGGGGGGGGCCACAGATACGCAGTATTTT.